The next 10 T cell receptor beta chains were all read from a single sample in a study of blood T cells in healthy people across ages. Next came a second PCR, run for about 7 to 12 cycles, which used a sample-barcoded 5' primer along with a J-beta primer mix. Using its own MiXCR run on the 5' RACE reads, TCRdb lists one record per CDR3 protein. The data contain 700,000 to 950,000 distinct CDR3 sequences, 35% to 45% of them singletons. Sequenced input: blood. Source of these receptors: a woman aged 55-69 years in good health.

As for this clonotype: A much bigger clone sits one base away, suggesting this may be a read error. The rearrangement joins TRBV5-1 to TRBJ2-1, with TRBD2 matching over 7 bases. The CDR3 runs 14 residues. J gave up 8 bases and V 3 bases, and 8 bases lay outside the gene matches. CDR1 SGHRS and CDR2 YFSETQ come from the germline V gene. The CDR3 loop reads CASSWAREGDEQFF. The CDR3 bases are TGCGCCAGCAGCTGGGCCAGGGAGGGCGATGAGCAGTTCTTC.

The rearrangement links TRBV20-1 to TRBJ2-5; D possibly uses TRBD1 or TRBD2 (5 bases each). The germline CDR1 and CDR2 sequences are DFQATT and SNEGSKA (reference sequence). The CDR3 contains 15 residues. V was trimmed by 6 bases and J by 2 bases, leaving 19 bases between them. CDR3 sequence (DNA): TGCAGTGCACCGCATCCGGGACGGCCACAAGAGACCCAGTACTTC. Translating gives CSAPHPGRPQETQYF.

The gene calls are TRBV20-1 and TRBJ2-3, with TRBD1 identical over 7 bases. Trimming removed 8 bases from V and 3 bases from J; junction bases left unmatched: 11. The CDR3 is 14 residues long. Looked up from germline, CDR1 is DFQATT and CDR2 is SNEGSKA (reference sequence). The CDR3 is CSTRGQAGTDTQYF. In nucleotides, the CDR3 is TGCAGTACAAGAGGACAGGCAGGGACAGATACGCAGTATTTT.

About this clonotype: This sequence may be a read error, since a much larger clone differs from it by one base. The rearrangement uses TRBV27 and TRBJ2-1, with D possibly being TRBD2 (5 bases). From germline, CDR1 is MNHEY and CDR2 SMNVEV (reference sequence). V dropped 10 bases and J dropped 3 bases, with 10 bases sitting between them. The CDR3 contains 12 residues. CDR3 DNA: TGTGCCATAAGAGGGCACTACAATGAGCAGTTCTTC. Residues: CAIRGHYNEQFF.

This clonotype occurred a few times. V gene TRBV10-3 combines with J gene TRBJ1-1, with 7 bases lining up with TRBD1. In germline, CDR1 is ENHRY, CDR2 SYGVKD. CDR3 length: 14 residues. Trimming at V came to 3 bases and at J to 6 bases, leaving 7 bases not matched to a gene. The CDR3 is CAISDPTGRAEAFF. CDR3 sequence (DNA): TGTGCCATCAGTGATCCGACAGGGAGGGCTGAAGCTTTCTTT.

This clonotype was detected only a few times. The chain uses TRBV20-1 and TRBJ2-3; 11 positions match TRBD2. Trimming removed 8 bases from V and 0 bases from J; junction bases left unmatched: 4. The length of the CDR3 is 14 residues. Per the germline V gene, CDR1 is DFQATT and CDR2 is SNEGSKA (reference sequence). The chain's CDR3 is CSLAGGISTDTQYF. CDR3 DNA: TGCAGTCTAGCGGGGGGCATTAGCACAGATACGCAGTATTTT.

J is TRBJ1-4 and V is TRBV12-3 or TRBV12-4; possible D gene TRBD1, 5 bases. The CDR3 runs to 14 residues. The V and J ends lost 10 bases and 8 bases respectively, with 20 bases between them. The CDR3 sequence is CATRSGQTSEKLFF. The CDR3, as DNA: TGTGCCACCCGATCGGGGCAAACTTCGGAAAAACTGTTTTTT.

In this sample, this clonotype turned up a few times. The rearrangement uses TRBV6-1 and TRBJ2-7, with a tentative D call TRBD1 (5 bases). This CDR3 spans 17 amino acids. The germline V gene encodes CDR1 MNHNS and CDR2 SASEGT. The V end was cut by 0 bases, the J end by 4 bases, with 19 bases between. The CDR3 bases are TGTGCCAGCAGTGAAGCGCTCGCCAGCCAGGGTGGTTACGAGCAGTACTTC. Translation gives CASSEALASQGGYEQYF.

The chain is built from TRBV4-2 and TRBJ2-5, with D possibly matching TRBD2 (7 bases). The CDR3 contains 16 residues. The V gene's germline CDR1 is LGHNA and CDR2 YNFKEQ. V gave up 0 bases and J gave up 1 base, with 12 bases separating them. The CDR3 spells CASSQEVAGAQETQYF. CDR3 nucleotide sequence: TGTGCCAGCAGCCAAGAGGTGGCGGGGGCCCAAGAGACCCAGTACTTC.

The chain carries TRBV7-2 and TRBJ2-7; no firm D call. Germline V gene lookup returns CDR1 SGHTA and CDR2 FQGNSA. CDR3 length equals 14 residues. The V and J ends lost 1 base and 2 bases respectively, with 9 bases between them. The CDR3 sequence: CASSLVLHPYEQYF. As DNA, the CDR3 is TGTGCCAGCAGCTTAGTCCTTCATCCCTACGAGCAGTACTTC.